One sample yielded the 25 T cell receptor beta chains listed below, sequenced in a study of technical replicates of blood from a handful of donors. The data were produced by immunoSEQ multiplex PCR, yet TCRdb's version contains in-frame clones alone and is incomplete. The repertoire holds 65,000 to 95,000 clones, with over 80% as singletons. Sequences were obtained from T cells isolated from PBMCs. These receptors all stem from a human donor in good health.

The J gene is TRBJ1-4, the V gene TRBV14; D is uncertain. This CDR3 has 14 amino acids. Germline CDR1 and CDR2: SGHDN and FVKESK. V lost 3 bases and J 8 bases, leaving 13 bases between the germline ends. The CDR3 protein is CASSHLGLEEKLFF. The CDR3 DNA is TGTGCCAGCAGCCACCTCGGACTGGAGGAAAAACTGTTTTTT.

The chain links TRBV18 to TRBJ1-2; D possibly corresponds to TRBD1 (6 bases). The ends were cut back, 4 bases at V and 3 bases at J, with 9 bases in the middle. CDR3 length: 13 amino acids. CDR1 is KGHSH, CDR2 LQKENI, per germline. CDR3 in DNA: TGTGCCAGCTCACTTAGACAGGACTATGGCTACACCTTC. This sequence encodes CASSLRQDYGYTF.

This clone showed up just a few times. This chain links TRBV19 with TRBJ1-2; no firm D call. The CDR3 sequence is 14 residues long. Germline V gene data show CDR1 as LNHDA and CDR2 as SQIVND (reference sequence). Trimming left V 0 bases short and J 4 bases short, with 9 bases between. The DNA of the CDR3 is TGTGCCAGTAGTATAGAAGGAGGGATCTATGGCTACACCTTC. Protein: CASSIEGGIYGYTF.

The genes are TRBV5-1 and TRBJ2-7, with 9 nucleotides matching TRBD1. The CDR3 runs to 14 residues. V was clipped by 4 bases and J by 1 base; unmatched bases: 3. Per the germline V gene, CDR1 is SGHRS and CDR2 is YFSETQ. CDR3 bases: TGCGCCAGCAGCGAGGACAGGGGATCCTACGAGCAGTACTTC. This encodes CASSEDRGSYEQYF. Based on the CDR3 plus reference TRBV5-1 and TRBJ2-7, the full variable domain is KAGVTQTPRYLIKTRGQQVTLSCSPISGHRSVSWYQQTPGQGLQFLFEYFSETQRNKGNFPGRFSGRQFSNSRSEMNVSTLELGDSALYLCASSEDRGSYEQYFGPGTRLTVT.

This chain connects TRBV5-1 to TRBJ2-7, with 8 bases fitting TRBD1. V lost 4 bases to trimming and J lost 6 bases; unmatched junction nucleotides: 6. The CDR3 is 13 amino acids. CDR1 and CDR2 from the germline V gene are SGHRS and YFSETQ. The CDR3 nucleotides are TGCGCCAGCAGCCACTCGGGGACAGGCGAGCAGTACTTC. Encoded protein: CASSHSGTGEQYF. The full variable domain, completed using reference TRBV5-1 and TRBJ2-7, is KAGVTQTPRYLIKTRGQQVTLSCSPISGHRSVSWYQQTPGQGLQFLFEYFSETQRNKGNFPGRFSGRQFSNSRSEMNVSTLELGDSALYLCASSHSGTGEQYFGPGTRLTVT.

CDR3 loop: CASREYRGPDTQYF. The CDR3 region has the DNA TGCGCCAGCAGGGAATACAGGGGCCCAGATACGCAGTATTTT. The chain combines TRBV4-1 with TRBJ2-3; 7 bases are a match to TRBD1. CDR3 length: 14 amino acids. Per germline, CDR1 MGHRA and CDR2 YSYEKL. V dropped 6 bases and J dropped 4; count of bases not matched to a gene: 7.

CDR3 sequence: CSVEFRAGELFF. The CDR3 bases are TGCAGCGTTGAATTTCGGGCCGGGGAGCTGTTTTTT. The chain couples TRBV29-1 to TRBJ2-2, with D unclear. The CDR3 has 12 residues. V lost 2 bases and J lost 6, with 7 bases in between. Germline V gene data show CDR1 as SQVTM and CDR2 as ANQGSEA.

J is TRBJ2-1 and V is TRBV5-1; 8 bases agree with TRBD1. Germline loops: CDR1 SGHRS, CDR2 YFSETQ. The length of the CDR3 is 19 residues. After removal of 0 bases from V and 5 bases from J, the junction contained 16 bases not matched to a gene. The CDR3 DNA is TGCGCCAGCAGCTTGGCCAGGGACAGGTTAGGGGCATTAGACAATGAGCAGTTCTTC. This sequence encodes CASSLARDRLGALDNEQFF.

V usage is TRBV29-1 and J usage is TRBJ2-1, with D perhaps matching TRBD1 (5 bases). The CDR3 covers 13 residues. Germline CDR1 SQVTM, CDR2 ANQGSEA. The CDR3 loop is CSLWIGDYNEQFF. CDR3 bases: TGCAGTCTCTGGATAGGGGACTACAATGAGCAGTTCTTC.

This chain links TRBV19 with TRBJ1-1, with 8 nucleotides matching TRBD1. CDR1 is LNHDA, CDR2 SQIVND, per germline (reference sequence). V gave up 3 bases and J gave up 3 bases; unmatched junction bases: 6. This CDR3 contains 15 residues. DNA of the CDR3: TGTGCCAGTAGTATCGCAGGGGGCAGGGACACTGAAGCTTTCTTT. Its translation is CASSIAGGRDTEAFF.

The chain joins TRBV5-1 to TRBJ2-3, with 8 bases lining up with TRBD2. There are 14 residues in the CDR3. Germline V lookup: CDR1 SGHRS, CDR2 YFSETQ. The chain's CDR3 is CVSGRGGRTDTQYF. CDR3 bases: TGCGTCTCTGGTCGGGGGGGACGCACAGATACGCAGTATTTT.

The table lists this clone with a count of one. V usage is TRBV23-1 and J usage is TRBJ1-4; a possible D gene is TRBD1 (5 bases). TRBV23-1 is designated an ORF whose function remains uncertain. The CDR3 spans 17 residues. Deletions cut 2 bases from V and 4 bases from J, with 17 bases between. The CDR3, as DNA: TGCGCCAGCAGTCAACCCTGGGGCGGGAACCTTAATGAAAAACTGTTTTTT. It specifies CASSQPWGGNLNEKLFF.

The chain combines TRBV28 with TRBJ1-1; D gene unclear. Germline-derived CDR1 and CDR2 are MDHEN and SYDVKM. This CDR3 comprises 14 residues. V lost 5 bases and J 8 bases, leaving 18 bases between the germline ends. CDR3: CASSITYLGVEAFF. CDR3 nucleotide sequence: TGTGCCAGCAGTATCACGTACCTCGGGGTGGAAGCTTTCTTT.

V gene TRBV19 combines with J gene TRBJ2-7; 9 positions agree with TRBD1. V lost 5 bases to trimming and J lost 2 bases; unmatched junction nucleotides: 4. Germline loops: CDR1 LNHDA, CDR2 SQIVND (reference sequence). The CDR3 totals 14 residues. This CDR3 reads CASSLRTGAYEQYF. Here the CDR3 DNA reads TGTGCCAGTAGTCTCCGGACAGGGGCCTACGAGCAGTACTTC.

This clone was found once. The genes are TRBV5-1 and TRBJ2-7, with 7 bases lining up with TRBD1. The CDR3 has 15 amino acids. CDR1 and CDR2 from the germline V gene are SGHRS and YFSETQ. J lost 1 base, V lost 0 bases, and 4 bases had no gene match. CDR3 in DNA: TGCGCCAGCAGCTTGGTGTCGGACAGGTCCTACGAGCAGTACTTC. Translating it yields CASSLVSDRSYEQYF.

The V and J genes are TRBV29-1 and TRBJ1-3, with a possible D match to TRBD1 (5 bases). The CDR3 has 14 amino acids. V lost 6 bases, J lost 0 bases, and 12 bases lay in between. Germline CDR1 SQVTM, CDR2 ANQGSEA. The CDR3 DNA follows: TGCAGCGTGGAGACAGCCCACTCTGGAAACACCATATATTTT. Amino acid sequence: CSVETAHSGNTIYF. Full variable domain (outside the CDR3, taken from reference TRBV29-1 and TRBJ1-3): SAVISQKPSRDICQRGTSLTIQCQVDSQVTMMFWYRQQPGQSLTLIATANQGSEATYESGFVIDKFPISRPNLTFSTLTVSNMSPEDSSIYLCSVETAHSGNTIYFGEGSWLTVV.

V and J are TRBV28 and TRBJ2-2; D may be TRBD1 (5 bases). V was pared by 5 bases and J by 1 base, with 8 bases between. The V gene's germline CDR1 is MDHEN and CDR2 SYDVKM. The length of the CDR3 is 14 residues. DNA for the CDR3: TGTGCCAGCAGTCCAGGACAGAACACCGGGGAGCTGTTTTTT. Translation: CASSPGQNTGELFF.

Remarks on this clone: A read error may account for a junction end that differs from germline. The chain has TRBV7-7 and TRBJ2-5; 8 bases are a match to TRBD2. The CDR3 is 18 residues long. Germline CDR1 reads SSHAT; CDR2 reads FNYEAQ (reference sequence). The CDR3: CASSLGVFQRGPQETQYF. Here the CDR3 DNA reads TGTGCTAGCAGCTTAGGCGTTTTCCAGCGGGGGCCGCAAGAGACCCAGTACTTC.

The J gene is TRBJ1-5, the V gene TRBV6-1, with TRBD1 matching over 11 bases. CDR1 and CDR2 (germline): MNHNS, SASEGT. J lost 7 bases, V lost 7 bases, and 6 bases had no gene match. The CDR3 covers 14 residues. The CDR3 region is CASTQDRGLQPQHF. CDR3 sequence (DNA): TGTGCCAGCACCCAGGACAGGGGGCTCCAGCCCCAGCATTTT.

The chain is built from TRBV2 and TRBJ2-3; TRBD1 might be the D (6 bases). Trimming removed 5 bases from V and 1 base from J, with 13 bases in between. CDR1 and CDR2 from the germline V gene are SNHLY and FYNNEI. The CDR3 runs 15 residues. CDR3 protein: CASSIQGHRTDTQYF. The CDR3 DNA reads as TGTGCCAGCAGTATACAGGGTCATCGCACAGATACGCAGTATTTT.

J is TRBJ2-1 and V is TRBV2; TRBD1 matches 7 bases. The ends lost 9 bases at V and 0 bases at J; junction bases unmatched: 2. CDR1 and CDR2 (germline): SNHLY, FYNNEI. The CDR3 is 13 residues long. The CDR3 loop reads CARGTDSYNEQFF. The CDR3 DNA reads TGTGCCAGAGGGACAGACTCCTACAATGAGCAGTTCTTC.

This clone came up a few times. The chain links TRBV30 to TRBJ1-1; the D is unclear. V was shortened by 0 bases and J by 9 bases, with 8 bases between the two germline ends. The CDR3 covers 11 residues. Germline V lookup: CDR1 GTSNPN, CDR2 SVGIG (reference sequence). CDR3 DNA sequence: TGTGCCTGGAGTGTACGCGGGAAAGCTTTCTTT. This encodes CAWSVRGKAFF.

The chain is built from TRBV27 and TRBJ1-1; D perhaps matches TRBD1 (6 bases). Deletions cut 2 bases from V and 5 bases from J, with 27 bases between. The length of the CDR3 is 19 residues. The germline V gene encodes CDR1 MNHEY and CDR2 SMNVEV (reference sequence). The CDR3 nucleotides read TGTGCCAGCAGTTTAGCCAAGAATTTCCTGGCAGGGGTAGCGACTGAAGCTTTCTTT. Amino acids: CASSLAKNFLAGVATEAFF.

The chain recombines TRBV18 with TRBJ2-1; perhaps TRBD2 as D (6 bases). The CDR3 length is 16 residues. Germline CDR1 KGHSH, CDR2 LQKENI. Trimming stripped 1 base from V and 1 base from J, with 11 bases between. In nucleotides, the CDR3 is TGTGCCAGCTCACCACTTTTGGCGGGGTCCTACAATGAGCAGTTCTTC. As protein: CASSPLLAGSYNEQFF.

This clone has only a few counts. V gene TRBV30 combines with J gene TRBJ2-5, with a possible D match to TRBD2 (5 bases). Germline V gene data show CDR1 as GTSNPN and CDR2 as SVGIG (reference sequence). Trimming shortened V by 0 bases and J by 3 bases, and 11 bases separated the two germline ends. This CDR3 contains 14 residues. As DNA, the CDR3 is TGTGCCTGGAGTGTGGAGAGGGTGGAAGAGACCCAGTACTTC. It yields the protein CAWSVERVEETQYF.